The 20 T cell receptor beta chains below were found in one sample sequenced in a study of cytomegalovirus exposure and HLA in healthy donors. PCR involved 60 Vbeta and 13 Jbeta primers. Assay: immunoSEQ multiplex PCR; the TCRdb copy retains only in-frame clones and omits some. The data show under 150,000 clones, with around 80% seen just once and about 1.7% held by the top ten. Sequences were obtained from PBMCs. The receptors stem from a woman between 45 and 60 years old in good health and CMV-seronegative.

This clone was found a few times. The chain couples TRBV6-6 to TRBJ2-1, with 9 bases fitting TRBD2. With 6 bases clipped from V and 7 bases from J, the junction kept 7 bases outside the gene matches. CDR1 is MNHNY and CDR2 is SVGAGI in the germline V gene (reference sequence). The CDR3 runs to 14 residues. CDR3 region: CASRVREGWNEQFF. The CDR3 region has the DNA TGTGCCAGCAGGGTGCGGGAGGGTTGGAATGAGCAGTTCTTC.

V is TRBV18 and J is TRBJ1-1; D perhaps matches TRBD1 (5 bases). CDR1 is KGHSH and CDR2 is LQKENI in the germline V gene. Between the trimmed V and J ends, which lost 4 bases and 7 bases, there was a span of 13 bases. The CDR3 is 13 amino acids. CDR3: CASSRGDGREAFF. CDR3 coding DNA: TGTGCCAGCTCACGGGGGGACGGTCGTGAAGCTTTCTTT.

The rearrangement uses TRBV6-5 and TRBJ1-1; 7 bases line up with TRBD1. The CDR3 contains 16 residues. Unmatched junction bases numbered 5, after V lost 0 bases and J lost 1 base. Germline V gene data show CDR1 as MNHEY and CDR2 as SVGAGI. The CDR3 loop reads CASSYSFGTANTEAFF. For the CDR3, the DNA is TGTGCCAGCAGTTACTCGTTCGGGACAGCGAACACTGAAGCTTTCTTT.

The J gene is TRBJ1-5, the V gene TRBV6-5; 8 bases are shared with TRBD1. Trimming took 9 bases from V and 0 from J; bases not matched to a gene: 4. The CDR3 spans 14 residues. Germline CDR1 MNHEY, CDR2 SVGAGI. The CDR3 loop is CASWTGTSNQPQHF. DNA for the CDR3: TGTGCCAGTTGGACAGGGACTAGCAATCAGCCCCAGCATTTT.

J is TRBJ2-7 and V is TRBV11-2; tentatively, D is TRBD2 (6 bases). The V and J ends lost 4 bases and 0 bases respectively, with 16 bases between them. The germline CDR1 and CDR2 sequences are SGHAT and FQNNGV. The CDR3 is made up of 16 amino acids. CDR3 sequence reads: CASSSFGGVSSYEQYF. The CDR3 DNA reads as TGTGCCAGCAGCTCCTTCGGAGGGGTAAGCTCCTACGAGCAGTACTTC. The full variable domain, its missing parts supplied by reference TRBV11-2 and TRBJ2-7, is EAGVAQSPRYKIIEKRQSVAFWCNPISGHATLYWYQQILGQGPKLLIQFQNNGVVDDSQLPKDRFSAERLKGVDSTLKIQPAKLEDSAVYLCASSSFGGVSSYEQYFGPGTRLTVT.

The V gene is TRBV19, the J gene TRBJ1-5; D might be TRBD1 (5 bases). The CDR3 totals 16 residues. CDR1 and CDR2 (germline): LNHDA, SQIVND (reference sequence). Trimming shortened V by 5 bases and J by 6 bases, and 20 bases separated the two germline ends. This CDR3 reads CASSDPGSQRGQPQHF. CDR3 sequence (DNA): TGTGCCAGTAGTGATCCCGGGAGCCAGAGGGGTCAGCCCCAGCATTTT.

The chain uses TRBV5-1 and TRBJ1-5; D not resolved. Trimming pared 6 bases from V and 2 bases from J, leaving 15 bases between. Germline loops: CDR1 SGHRS, CDR2 YFSETQ. The CDR3 loop spans 15 amino acids. The CDR3 DNA reads TGCGCCAGCAAATTCTCCACAGAAGGCAATCAGCCCCAGCATTTT. Translated: CASKFSTEGNQPQHF.

The rearrangement links TRBV5-1 to TRBJ1-5; 8 positions agree with TRBD1. Per the germline V gene, CDR1 is SGHRS and CDR2 is YFSETQ. This CDR3 comprises 15 residues. Trimming took 6 bases from V and 3 from J; bases not matched to a gene: 8. In DNA form, the CDR3 reads TGCGCCAGCAACCCGACAGGGGATCTCAATCAGCCCCAGCATTTT. Translating it yields CASNPTGDLNQPQHF.

This clone showed up just a few times. The chain uses TRBV30 and TRBJ1-4; the D is unclear. CDR1 and CDR2 from the germline V gene are GTSNPN and SVGIG (reference sequence). There are 11 residues in the CDR3. V lost 5 bases and J 7 bases, leaving 8 bases between the germline ends. As DNA, the CDR3 is TGTGCCTGGGGTACACCTGAAAAACTGTTTTTT. Translated, it gives CAWGTPEKLFF.

The V and J genes are TRBV7-6 and TRBJ2-7; D is possibly TRBD1 (6 bases). The CDR3 totals 13 residues. V lost 2 bases to trimming and J lost 7 bases, with 12 bases between them. The V gene's germline CDR1 is SGHVS and CDR2 FNYEAQ. The CDR3 DNA reads as TGTGCCAGCAGCTTAAAGGACAGTGGAGAGCAGTACTTC. Amino acid sequence: CASSLKDSGEQYF.

The chain combines TRBV7-9 with TRBJ2-7, with TRBD1 identical over 10 bases. The CDR3 is 13 amino acids. Germline V lookup: CDR1 SEHNR, CDR2 FQNEAQ (reference sequence). V lost 5 bases and J lost 3; bases outside the gene matches: 1. Written as DNA, the CDR3 is TGTGCCAGCAGCCGGGACAGGGGCTACGAGCAGTACTTC. Translation gives CASSRDRGYEQYF.

This clone appeared once. The V and J genes are TRBV13 and TRBJ2-1; TRBD2 agrees at 9 bases. The germline gives CDR1 PRHDT, CDR2 FYEKMQ (reference sequence). This CDR3 spans 15 amino acids. V lost 0 bases, J lost 5 bases, and 2 bases stayed unmatched. CDR3 amino acids: CASSLGTSGNNEQFF. DNA for the CDR3: TGTGCCAGCAGCTTAGGGACTAGCGGTAACAATGAGCAGTTCTTC.

This clone appeared once. The chain combines TRBV2 with TRBJ1-5; the D gene is possibly TRBD1 (6 bases). Looked up from germline, CDR1 is SNHLY and CDR2 is FYNNEI. The CDR3 contains 13 residues. V lost 11 bases and J lost 3, with 14 bases in between. CDR3 nucleotides: TGTGCCGGACGACAGGAGACCAATCAGCCCCAGCATTTT. Its translation: CAGRQETNQPQHF.

This chain connects TRBV14 to TRBJ2-3, with TRBD2 matching over 8 bases. The CDR3 spans 15 residues. After removal of 7 bases from V and 6 bases from J, the junction contained 12 bases not matched to a gene. The germline V gene has CDR1 SGHDN and CDR2 FVKESK. CDR3 bases: TGTGCCAGCAAACGCACGGGAGGGCCAGGGGATACGCAGTATTTT. This translates into CASKRTGGPGDTQYF.

This clone was detected a few times. This rearrangement joins TRBV2 to TRBJ2-7, with D maybe TRBD2 (6 bases). Trimming removed 4 bases at V and 0 bases at J, with 13 bases between. Germline V gene lookup returns CDR1 SNHLY and CDR2 FYNNEI. This CDR3 is 15 amino acids long. The CDR3 protein is CASSVPGTASYEQYF. The CDR3 nucleotides read TGTGCCAGCAGTGTACCCGGGACTGCCTCCTACGAGCAGTACTTC.

This rearrangement joins TRBV7-6 to TRBJ2-2, with 7 bases lining up with TRBD1. The V gene end was trimmed by 4 bases and the J gene end by 3 bases; junction bases not matched to a gene: 8. The germline V gene encodes CDR1 SGHVS and CDR2 FNYEAQ. CDR3 length: 16 amino acids. The CDR3 here is CASSSYRGWDTGELFF. CDR3 DNA sequence: TGTGCCAGCAGCTCCTACAGGGGATGGGACACCGGGGAGCTGTTTTTT.

The rearrangement joins TRBV10-1 to TRBJ2-1; the match to TRBD2 covers 10 bases. Germline V gene sequence: CDR1 WNHNN, CDR2 SYGVQD (reference sequence). The CDR3 runs 15 residues. Trimming at V came to 2 bases and at J to 8 bases, leaving 6 bases not matched to a gene. CDR3 loop: CASSEPAGGPYEQFF. The CDR3 nucleotides read TGCGCCAGCAGTGAGCCAGCGGGAGGGCCCTATGAGCAGTTCTTC.

The V call is TRBV4-1, the J call TRBJ2-2; D is perhaps TRBD2 (6 bases). There are 16 residues in the CDR3. The V end was cut by 0 bases, the J end by 4 bases, with 12 bases between. Germline CDR1 MGHRA, CDR2 YSYEKL. Here the CDR3 DNA reads TGCGCCAGCAGCCAAGATCGGGCGGGACCCACCGGGGAGCTGTTTTTT. Its translation: CASSQDRAGPTGELFF.

V is TRBV7-9 and J is TRBJ2-3, with TRBD2 identical over 13 bases. Unmatched junction bases numbered 5, after V lost 0 bases and J lost 5 bases. Germline V gene lookup returns CDR1 SEHNR and CDR2 FQNEAQ (reference sequence). The CDR3 covers 17 residues. The DNA of the CDR3 is TGTGCCAGCAGCTTAGCGGGCACTAGCGGGAGGGGAGATACGCAGTATTTT. Its protein product is CASSLAGTSGRGDTQYF.

This clone appeared a single time. The chain joins TRBV7-2 to TRBJ2-5, with 7 bases aligning to TRBD2. Germline V CDR1 and CDR2: SGHTA, FQGNSA. This CDR3 contains 14 residues. V was pared by 5 bases and J by 4 bases, with 7 bases of the junction left unmatched. The CDR3 DNA reads TGTGCCAGCAGCCCAGCCGGGAGGCGAGAGACCCAGTACTTC. This sequence encodes CASSPAGRRETQYF.